The subject of this entry is one T cell receptor beta chain. Given a much more abundant clone one base away, this may be a read error. The time point was: newly diagnosed GD, antithyroid drugs for less than 3 months. The TCR library was made from RNA that had been extracted from PBMCs in TRIzol. American Thyroid Association guidelines were used to diagnose Graves' disease. Library construction for TCR beta used iRepertoire HTBI primers and Arm-PCR of CDR3 regions. From the multiplex PCR reads, TCRdb called clonotypes with MiXCR, one entry per CDR3 protein. Counted here are just over 600,000 distinct CDR3 sequences, under 20% occurring once; the ten biggest clones make up under 20%. The record originates from a study of regulatory T cells in long-lasting Graves disease. CDR1 is LGHDT, CDR2 YNNKEL, per germline (reference sequence). The CDR3 has 15 amino acids. Germline trimming cut 4 bases from V and 4 bases from J; bases unmatched to any gene: 8.

These same data were also listed under a study on T cells in Graves' hyperthyroidism and ophthalmopathy.

The origin of this receptor is a woman under 40 with Graves disease. The input for sequencing was peripheral blood mononuclear cells (PBMCs), taken at new diagnosis, from a patient treated with antithyroid drugs. The chain combines TRBV3-1 with TRBJ1-2, with TRBD1 matching 8 bases. The CDR3 nucleotides read TGTGCCAGCAGCCCAGGGGGCCTGGTTGGCTATGGCTACACCTTC. It is translated as CASSPGGLVGYGYTF. Drawing the rest from reference TRBV3-1 and TRBJ1-2, the complete variable domain is DTAVSQTPKYLVTQMGNDKSIKCEQNLGHDTMYWYKQDSKKFLKIMFSYNNKELIINETVPNRFSPKSPDKAHLNLHINSLELGDSAVYFCASSPGGLVGYGYTFGSGTRLTVV.